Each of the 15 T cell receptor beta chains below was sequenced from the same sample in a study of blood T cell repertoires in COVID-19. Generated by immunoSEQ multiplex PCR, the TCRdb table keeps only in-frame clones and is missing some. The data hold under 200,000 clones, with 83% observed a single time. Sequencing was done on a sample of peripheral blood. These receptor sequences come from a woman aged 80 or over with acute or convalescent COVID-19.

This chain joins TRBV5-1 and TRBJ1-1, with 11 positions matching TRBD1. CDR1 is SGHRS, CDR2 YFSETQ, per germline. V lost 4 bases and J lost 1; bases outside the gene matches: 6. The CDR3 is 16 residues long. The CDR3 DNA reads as TGCGCCAGCAGCCCCCGGACAGGGGGCTGGAACACTGAAGCTTTCTTT. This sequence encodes CASSPRTGGWNTEAFF. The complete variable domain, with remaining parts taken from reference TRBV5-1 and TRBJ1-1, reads KAGVTQTPRYLIKTRGQQVTLSCSPISGHRSVSWYQQTPGQGLQFLFEYFSETQRNKGNFPGRFSGRQFSNSRSEMNVSTLELGDSALYLCASSPRTGGWNTEAFFGQGTRLTVV.

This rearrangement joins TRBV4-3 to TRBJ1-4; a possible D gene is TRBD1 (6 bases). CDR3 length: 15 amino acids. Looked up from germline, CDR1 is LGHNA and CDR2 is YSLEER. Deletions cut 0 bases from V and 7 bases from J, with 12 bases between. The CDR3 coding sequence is TGCGCCAGCAGCCAAGAAACAGGGTCGGGTGAAAAACTGTTTTTT. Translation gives CASSQETGSGEKLFF.

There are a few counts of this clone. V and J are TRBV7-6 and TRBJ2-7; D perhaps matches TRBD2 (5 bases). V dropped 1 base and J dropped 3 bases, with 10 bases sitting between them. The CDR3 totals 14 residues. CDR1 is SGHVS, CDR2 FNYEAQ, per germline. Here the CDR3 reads CASSLDDEGYEQYF. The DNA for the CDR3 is TGTGCCAGCAGCTTAGACGATGAGGGCTACGAGCAGTACTTC.

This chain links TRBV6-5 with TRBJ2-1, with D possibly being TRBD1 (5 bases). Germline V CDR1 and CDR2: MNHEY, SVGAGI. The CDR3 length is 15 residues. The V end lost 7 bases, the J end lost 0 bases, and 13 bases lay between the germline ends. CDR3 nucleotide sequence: TGTGCCAGCACCGCAGGGTACCCCTCCTACAATGAGCAGTTCTTC. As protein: CASTAGYPSYNEQFF.

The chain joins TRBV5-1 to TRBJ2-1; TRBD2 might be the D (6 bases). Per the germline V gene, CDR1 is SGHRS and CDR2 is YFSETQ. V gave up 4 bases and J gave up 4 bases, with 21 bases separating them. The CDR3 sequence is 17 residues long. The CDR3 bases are TGCGCCAGCAGCCAGGGACCTCGGGGAGGCAGGTACAATGAGCAGTTCTTC. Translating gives CASSQGPRGGRYNEQFF.

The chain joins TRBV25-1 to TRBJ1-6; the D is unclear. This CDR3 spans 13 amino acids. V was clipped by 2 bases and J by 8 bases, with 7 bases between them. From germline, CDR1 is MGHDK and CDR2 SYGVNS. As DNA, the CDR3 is TGTGCCAGCAGTGAAGAGGAAGATTCACCCCTCCACTTT. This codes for CASSEEEDSPLHF.

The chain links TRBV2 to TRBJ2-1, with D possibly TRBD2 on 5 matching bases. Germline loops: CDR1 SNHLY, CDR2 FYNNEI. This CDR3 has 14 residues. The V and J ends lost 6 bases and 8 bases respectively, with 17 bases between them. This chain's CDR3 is CASSRLTESDEQFF. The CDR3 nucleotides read TGTGCCAGCAGCCGACTAACGGAGAGCGATGAGCAGTTCTTC.

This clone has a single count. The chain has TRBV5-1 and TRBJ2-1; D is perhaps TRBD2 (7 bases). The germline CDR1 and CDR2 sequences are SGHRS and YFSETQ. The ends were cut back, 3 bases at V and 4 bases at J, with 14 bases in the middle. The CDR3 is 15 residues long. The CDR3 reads CASSSSGGGYNEQFF. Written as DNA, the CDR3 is TGCGCCAGCAGCTCTAGCGGAGGGGGGTACAATGAGCAGTTCTTC.

CDR3 amino acids: CASSSRQGGGTGELFF. CDR3 DNA: TGTGCCAGTAGCTCGAGACAGGGTGGAGGCACCGGGGAGCTGTTTTTT. This chain joins TRBV19 and TRBJ2-2; 7 nucleotides match TRBD1. The germline CDR1 and CDR2 sequences are LNHDA and SQIVND (reference sequence). V was clipped by 6 bases and J by 4 bases; unmatched bases: 11. CDR3 length: 16 amino acids.

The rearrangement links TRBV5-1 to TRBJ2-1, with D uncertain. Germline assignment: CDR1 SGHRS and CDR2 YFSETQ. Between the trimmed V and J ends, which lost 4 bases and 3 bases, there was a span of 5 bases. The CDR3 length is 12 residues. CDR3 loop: CASSPGYNEQFF. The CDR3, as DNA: TGCGCCAGCAGCCCGGGCTACAATGAGCAGTTCTTC. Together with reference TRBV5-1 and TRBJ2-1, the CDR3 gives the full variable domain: KAGVTQTPRYLIKTRGQQVTLSCSPISGHRSVSWYQQTPGQGLQFLFEYFSETQRNKGNFPGRFSGRQFSNSRSEMNVSTLELGDSALYLCASSPGYNEQFFGPGTRLTVL.

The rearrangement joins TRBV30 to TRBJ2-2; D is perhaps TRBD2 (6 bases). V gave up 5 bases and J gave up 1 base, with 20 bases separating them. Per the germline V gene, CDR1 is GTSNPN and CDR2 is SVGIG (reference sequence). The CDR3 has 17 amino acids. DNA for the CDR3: TGTGCCTGGGAGGGAGGCAGCCCATTCAAGAACACCGGGGAGCTGTTTTTT. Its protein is CAWEGGSPFKNTGELFF.

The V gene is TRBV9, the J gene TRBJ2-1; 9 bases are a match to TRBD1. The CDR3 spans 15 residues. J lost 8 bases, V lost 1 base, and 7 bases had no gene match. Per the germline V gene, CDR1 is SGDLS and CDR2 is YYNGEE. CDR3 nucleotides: TGTGCCAGCAGCGTACTGGGACAGGGCGGATATGAGCAGTTCTTC. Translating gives CASSVLGQGGYEQFF. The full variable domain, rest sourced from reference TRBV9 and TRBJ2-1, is DSGVTQTPKHLITATGQRVTLRCSPRSGDLSVYWYQQSLDQGLQFLIQYYNGEERAKGNILERFSAQQFPDLHSELNLSSLELGDSALYFCASSVLGQGGYEQFFGPGTRLTVL.

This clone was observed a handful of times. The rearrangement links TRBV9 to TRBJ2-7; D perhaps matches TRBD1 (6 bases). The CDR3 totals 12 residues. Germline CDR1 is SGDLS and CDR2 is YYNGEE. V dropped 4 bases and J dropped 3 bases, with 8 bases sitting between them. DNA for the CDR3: TGTGCCAGCAGCCCACAGGGCTACGAGCAGTACTTC. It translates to CASSPQGYEQYF.

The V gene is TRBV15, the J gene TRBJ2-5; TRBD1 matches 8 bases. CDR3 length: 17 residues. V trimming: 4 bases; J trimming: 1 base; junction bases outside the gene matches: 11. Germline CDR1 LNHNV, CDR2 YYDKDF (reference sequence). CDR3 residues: CATSKGGNRGFQETQYF. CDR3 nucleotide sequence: TGTGCCACCAGCAAAGGGGGGAACAGGGGGTTCCAAGAGACCCAGTACTTC. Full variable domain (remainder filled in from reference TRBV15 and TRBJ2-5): DAMVIQNPRYQVTQFGKPVTLSCSQTLNHNVMYWYQQKSSQAPKLLFHYYDKDFNNEADTPDNFQSRRPNTSFCFLDIRSPGLGDTAMYLCATSKGGNRGFQETQYFGPGTRLLVL.

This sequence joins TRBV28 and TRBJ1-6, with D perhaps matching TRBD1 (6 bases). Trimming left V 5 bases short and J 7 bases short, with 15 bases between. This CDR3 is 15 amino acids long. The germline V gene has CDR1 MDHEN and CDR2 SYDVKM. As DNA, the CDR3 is TGTGCCAGCAGTATTGCTACAGGGAAGAATTCACCCCTCCACTTT. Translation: CASSIATGKNSPLHF.